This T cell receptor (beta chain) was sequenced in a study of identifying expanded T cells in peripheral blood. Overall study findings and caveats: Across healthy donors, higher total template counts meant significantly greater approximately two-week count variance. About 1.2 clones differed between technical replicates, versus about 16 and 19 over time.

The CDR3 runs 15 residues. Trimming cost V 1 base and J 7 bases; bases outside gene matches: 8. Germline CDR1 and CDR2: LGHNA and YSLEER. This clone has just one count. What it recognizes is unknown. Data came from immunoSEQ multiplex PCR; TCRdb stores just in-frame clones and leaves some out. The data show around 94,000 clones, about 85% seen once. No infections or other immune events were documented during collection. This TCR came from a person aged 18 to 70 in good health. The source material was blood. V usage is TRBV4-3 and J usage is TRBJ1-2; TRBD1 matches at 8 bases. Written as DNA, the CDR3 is TGCGCCAGCAGCCAAGCGTGGCCAGGGGGCGGTGGCTACACCTTC. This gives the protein CASSQAWPGGGGYTF.